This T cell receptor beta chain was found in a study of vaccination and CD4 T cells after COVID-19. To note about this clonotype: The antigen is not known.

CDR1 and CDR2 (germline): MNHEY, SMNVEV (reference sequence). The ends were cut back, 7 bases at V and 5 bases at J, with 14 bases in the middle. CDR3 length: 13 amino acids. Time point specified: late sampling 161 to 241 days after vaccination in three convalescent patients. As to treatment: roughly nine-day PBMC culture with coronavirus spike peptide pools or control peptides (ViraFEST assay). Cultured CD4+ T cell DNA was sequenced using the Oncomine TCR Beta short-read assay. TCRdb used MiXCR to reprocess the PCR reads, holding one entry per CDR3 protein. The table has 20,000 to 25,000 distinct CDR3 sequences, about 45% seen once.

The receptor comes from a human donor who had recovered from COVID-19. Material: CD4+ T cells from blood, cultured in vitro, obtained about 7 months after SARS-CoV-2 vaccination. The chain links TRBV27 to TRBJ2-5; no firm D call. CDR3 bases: TGTGCCAGCAAACCGCATGGTCGCGAGACCCAGTACTTC. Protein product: CASKPHGRETQYF.